This T cell receptor beta chain comes out of a study of blood T cell repertoires in COVID-19. About the research overall: T cells, B-cell-depleted T cells, or PBMCs supplied cDNA or gDNA.

Sequencing used immunoSEQ multiplex PCR; TCRdb keeps in-frame clones, though not all of them. The sample holds some 350,000 clones, 90% seen once. The CDR3 is 15 residues long. Germline loops: CDR1 SNHLY, CDR2 FYNNEI. Trimming took 2 bases from V and 3 from J; bases not matched to a gene: 4. This sequence joins TRBV2 and TRBJ2-7, with 10 bases aligning to TRBD1. Input material: peripheral blood. The TCR originated in a young man with active or convalescent COVID-19. The CDR3: CASSESGTGDYEQYF. CDR3 DNA sequence: TGTGCCAGCAGTGAATCTGGGACAGGGGACTACGAGCAGTACTTC.